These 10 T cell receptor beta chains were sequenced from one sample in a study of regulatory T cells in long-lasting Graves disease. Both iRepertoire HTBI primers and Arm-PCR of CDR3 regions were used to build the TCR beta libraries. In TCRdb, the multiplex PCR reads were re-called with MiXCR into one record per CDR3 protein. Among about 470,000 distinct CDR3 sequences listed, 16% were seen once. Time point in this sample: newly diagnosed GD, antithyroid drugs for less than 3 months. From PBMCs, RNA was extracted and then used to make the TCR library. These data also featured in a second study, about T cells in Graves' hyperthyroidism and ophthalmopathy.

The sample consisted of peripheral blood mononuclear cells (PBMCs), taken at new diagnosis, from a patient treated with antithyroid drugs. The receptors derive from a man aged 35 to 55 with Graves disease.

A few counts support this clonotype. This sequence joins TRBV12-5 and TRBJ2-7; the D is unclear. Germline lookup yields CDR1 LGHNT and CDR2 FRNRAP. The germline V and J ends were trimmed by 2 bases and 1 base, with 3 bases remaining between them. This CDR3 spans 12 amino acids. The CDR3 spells CASGLQSYEQYF. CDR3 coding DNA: TGTGCTAGTGGTTTGCAATCCTACGAGCAGTACTTC. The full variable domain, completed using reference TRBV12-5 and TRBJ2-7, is DARVTQTPRHKVTEMGQEVTMRCQPILGHNTVFWYRQTMMQGLELLAYFRNRAPLDDSGMPKDRFSAEMPDATLATLKIQPSEPRDSAVYFCASGLQSYEQYFGPGTRLTVT.

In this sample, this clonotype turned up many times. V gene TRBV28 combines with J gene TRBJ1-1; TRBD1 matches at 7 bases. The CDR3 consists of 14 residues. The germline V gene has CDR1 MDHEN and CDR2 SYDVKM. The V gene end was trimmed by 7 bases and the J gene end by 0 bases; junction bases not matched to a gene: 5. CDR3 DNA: TGTGCCAGCATTCTGACAGGGCTGAACACTGAAGCTTTCTTT. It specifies CASILTGLNTEAFF.

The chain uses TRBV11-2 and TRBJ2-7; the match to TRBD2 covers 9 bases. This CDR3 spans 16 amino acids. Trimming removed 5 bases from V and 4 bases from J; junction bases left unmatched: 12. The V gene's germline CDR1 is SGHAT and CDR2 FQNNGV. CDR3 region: CASSLHRGGRGYEQYF. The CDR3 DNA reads TGTGCCAGCAGCCTACACCGGGGCGGGAGGGGTTACGAGCAGTACTTC.

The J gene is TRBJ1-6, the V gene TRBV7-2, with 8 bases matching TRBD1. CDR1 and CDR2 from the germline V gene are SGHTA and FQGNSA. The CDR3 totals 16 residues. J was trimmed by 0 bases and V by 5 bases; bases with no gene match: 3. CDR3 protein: CASSATGGSYNSPLHF. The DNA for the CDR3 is TGTGCCAGCAGCGCCACAGGGGGCTCCTATAATTCACCCCTCCACTTT. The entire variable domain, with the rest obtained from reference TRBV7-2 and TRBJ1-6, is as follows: GAGVSQSPSNKVTEKGKDVELRCDPISGHTALYWYRQSLGQGLEFLIYFQGNSAPDKSGLPSDRFSAERTGGSVSTLTIQRTQQEDSAVYLCASSATGGSYNSPLHFGNGTRLTVT.

The CDR3 loop is CASSFSGEYNEQFF. The CDR3 DNA reads as TGTGCCAGCAGTTTTTCCGGGGAATACAATGAGCAGTTCTTC. The chain links TRBV27 to TRBJ2-1, with a possible D match to TRBD2 (5 bases). Trimming removed 3 bases at V and 4 bases at J, with 10 bases between. CDR3 length: 14 residues. The V gene's germline CDR1 is MNHEY and CDR2 SMNVEV (reference sequence).

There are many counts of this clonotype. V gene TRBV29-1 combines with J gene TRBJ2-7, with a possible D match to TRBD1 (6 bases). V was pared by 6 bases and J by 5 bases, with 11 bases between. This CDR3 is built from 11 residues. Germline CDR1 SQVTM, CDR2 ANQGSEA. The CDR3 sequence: CSVGRGDEQYF. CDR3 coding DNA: TGCAGCGTAGGCAGGGGAGACGAGCAGTACTTC.

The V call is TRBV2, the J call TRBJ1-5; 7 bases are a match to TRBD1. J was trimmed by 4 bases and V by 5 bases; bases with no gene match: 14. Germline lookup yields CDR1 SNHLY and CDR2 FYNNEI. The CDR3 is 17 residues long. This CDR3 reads CASSPGQQALKNQPQHF. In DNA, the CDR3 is TGTGCCAGCAGTCCGGGACAGCAAGCTTTAAAAAATCAGCCCCAGCATTTT. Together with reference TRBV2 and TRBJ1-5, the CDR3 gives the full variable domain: EPEVTQTPSHQVTQMGQEVILRCVPISNHLYFYWYRQILGQKVEFLVSFYNNEISEKSEIFDDQFSVERPDGSNFTLKIRSTKLEDSAMYFCASSPGQQALKNQPQHFGDGTRLSIL.

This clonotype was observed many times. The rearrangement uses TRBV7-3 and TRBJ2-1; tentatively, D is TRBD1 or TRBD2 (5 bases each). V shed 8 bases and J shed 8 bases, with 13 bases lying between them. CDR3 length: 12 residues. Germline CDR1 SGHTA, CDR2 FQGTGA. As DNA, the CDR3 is TGTGCCAGCGGGACGACGATGGATGAGCAGTTCTTC. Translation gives CASGTTMDEQFF.

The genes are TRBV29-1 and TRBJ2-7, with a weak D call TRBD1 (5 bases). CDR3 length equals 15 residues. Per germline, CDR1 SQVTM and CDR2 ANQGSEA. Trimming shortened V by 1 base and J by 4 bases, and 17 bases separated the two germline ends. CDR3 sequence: CSVEASAGWAYEQYF. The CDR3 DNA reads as TGCAGCGTTGAAGCCTCGGCAGGGTGGGCGTACGAGCAGTACTTC.

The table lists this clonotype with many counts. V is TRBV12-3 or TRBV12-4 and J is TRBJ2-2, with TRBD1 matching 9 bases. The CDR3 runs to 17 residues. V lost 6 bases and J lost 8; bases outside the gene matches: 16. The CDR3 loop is CASSRDFPGTGPGELFF. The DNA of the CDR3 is TGTGCCAGCAGCCGCGATTTCCCCGGGACAGGGCCTGGGGAGCTGTTTTTT.